This entry lists 27 T cell receptor beta chains sequenced from one sample in a study of OX40 agonist ivuxolimab in advanced cancers. Assay: immunoSEQ multiplex PCR; the TCRdb copy retains only in-frame clones and omits some. Of about 41,000 clones in the sample, about 89% were seen once. The input for sequencing was CD4+ or CD8+ T cells sorted from blood, taken in a trial of the OX40 agonist ivuxolimab. Receptors were obtained from an adult with an advanced solid tumor such as melanoma, head and neck, liver or kidney cancer.

This clone came up once. The V call is TRBV6-1, the J call TRBJ2-1; D gene unclear. The germline V and J ends were trimmed by 3 bases and 9 bases, with 24 bases remaining between them. Germline CDR1 and CDR2: MNHNS and SASEGT. The CDR3 is 17 residues long. This chain's CDR3 is CASSEGIPGSALSEQFF. Here the CDR3 DNA reads TGTGCCAGCAGTGAGGGAATTCCTGGGTCAGCTCTAAGTGAGCAGTTCTTC.

This clone was picked up a small number of times. This chain joins TRBV18 and TRBJ2-1; 9 nucleotides line up with TRBD1. Germline CDR1 is KGHSH and CDR2 is LQKENI. This CDR3 is built from 15 residues. The V segment lost 3 bases and the J segment 6 bases; nucleotides outside the gene matches: 6. CDR3 amino acids: CASSPGTGMVNEQFF. The CDR3 DNA sequence: TGTGCCAGCTCACCCGGGACAGGGATGGTCAATGAGCAGTTCTTC.

This chain uses TRBV5-1 with TRBJ2-7, with TRBD2 as a possible D gene (6 bases). This CDR3 has 14 amino acids. Germline CDR1 SGHRS, CDR2 YFSETQ. V was pared by 0 bases and J by 5 bases, with 12 bases between. CDR3: CASSLERIADEQYF. DNA of the CDR3: TGCGCCAGCAGCTTGGAGAGGATAGCGGACGAGCAGTACTTC.

The chain combines TRBV5-4 with TRBJ2-7; TRBD1 is a possible D gene (6 bases). Per germline, CDR1 SGHNT and CDR2 YYREEE (reference sequence). Trimming took 5 bases from V and 1 from J, leaving 13 bases between them. The CDR3 totals 14 residues. CDR3 nucleotide sequence: TGTGCCAGCAGTCGGACAGACAGTTCCTACGAGCAGTACTTC. This sequence encodes CASSRTDSSYEQYF.

This clone has more than one count but fewer than ten. This chain joins TRBV11-3 and TRBJ1-4; unclear D gene. The CDR3 loop spans 12 amino acids. The germline CDR1 and CDR2 sequences are SGHNT and YENEEA. Between the trimmed V and J ends, which lost 6 bases and 5 bases, there was a span of 7 bases. The DNA for the CDR3 is TGTGCCAGCAGTTCACTAAATGAAAAACTGTTTTTT. This sequence encodes CASSSLNEKLFF.

CDR3 coding DNA: TGTGCCAGCAGCTATAGACTAGCGGGAGTCTACGAGCAGTACTTC. Amino acid sequence: CASSYRLAGVYEQYF. The chain carries TRBV28 and TRBJ2-7; 12 nucleotides align to TRBD2. Germline-derived CDR1 and CDR2 are MDHEN and SYDVKM. V lost 6 bases and J lost 3; bases outside the gene matches: 6. CDR3 length: 15 amino acids. The complete variable domain, with remaining parts taken from reference TRBV28 and TRBJ2-7, reads DVKVTQSSRYLVKRTGEKVFLECVQDMDHENMFWYRQDPGLGLRLIYFSYDVKMKEKGDIPEGYSVSREKKERFSLILESASTNQTSMYLCASSYRLAGVYEQYFGPGTRLTVT.

The V gene is TRBV5-6, the J gene TRBJ2-1; the D gene is possibly TRBD1 (5 bases). With 1 base removed from V and 2 bases from J, the gap between germline ends came to 10 bases. The germline V gene encodes CDR1 SGHDT and CDR2 YYEEEE. The CDR3 has 15 residues. CDR3 nucleotide sequence: TGTGCCAGCAGCTTGATAAGGGGCCCCTACAATGAGCAGTTCTTC. Translating gives CASSLIRGPYNEQFF.

The chain uses TRBV18 and TRBJ1-2; D is undetermined. The CDR3 totals 13 residues. The germline V gene encodes CDR1 KGHSH and CDR2 LQKENI. Trimming removed 3 bases at V and 5 bases at J, with 10 bases between. DNA of the CDR3: TGTGCCAGCTCACCGACCGAGAATTATGGCTACACCTTC. Translating gives CASSPTENYGYTF.

This clone came up a few times. The rearrangement links TRBV18 to TRBJ1-3; D remains unclear. The CDR3 contains 14 residues. Germline CDR1 KGHSH, CDR2 LQKENI. V lost 8 bases to trimming and J lost 4 bases, with 15 bases between them. The CDR3 DNA sequence: TGTGCCAGCCGAGCGGTAGGAGCCGGAAACACCATATATTTT. Translated: CASRAVGAGNTIYF.

The rearrangement joins TRBV7-2 to TRBJ2-3; 12 positions match TRBD2. Trimming removed 6 bases from V and 3 bases from J; junction bases left unmatched: 7. CDR3 length: 16 residues. Germline V gene lookup returns CDR1 SGHTA and CDR2 FQGNSA. CDR3 bases: TGTGCCAGCAGTTTGACTAGCGGGAGTGGAACAGATACGCAGTATTTT. Translated, it gives CASSLTSGSGTDTQYF.

This chain uses TRBV20-1 with TRBJ2-1; D gene uncertain. Germline V CDR1 and CDR2: DFQATT, SNEGSKA (reference sequence). Trimming took 6 bases from V and 3 from J, leaving 6 bases between them. This CDR3 is built from 11 residues. The CDR3 region has the DNA TGCAGTGCCACCGGCTACAATGAGCAGTTCTTC. Protein product: CSATGYNEQFF.

The chain couples TRBV29-1 to TRBJ2-1, with 8 bases fitting TRBD2. Trimming removed 3 bases from V and 7 bases from J; junction bases left unmatched: 8. This CDR3 comprises 14 residues. Germline CDR1 is SQVTM and CDR2 is ANQGSEA. The CDR3 DNA sequence: TGCAGCGTTGAGCATAGCGGGAACCCGAATGAGCAGTTCTTC. It specifies CSVEHSGNPNEQFF.

This chain connects TRBV6-6 to TRBJ2-7; possible D gene TRBD1, 5 bases. Germline V gene data show CDR1 as MNHNY and CDR2 as SVGAGI (reference sequence). V lost 2 bases and J lost 2, with 7 bases in between. CDR3 size: 13 residues. CDR3 region: CASSYATAYEQYF. In nucleotides, the CDR3 is TGTGCCAGCAGTTACGCGACAGCCTACGAGCAGTACTTC.

This clone was observed once. The chain carries TRBV6-1 and TRBJ2-5; 8 nucleotides align to TRBD1. CDR1 and CDR2 (germline): MNHNS, SASEGT. The CDR3 covers 16 residues. V shed 3 bases and J 5 bases; nucleotides not matched to a gene: 11. This CDR3 is CASSEGTGPARETQYF. The CDR3 nucleotides read TGTGCCAGCAGTGAGGGGACAGGCCCTGCTCGGGAGACCCAGTACTTC.

This chain joins TRBV11-3 and TRBJ2-7, with 7 bases lining up with TRBD2. J was trimmed by 10 bases and V by 7 bases; bases with no gene match: 10. Germline CDR1 and CDR2: SGHNT and YENEEA. This CDR3 has 12 amino acids. The DNA of the CDR3 is TGTGCCAGCAATGGCGGGGGTCGGTTTCAGTACTTC. It translates to CASNGGGRFQYF.

The chain joins TRBV28 to TRBJ2-7, with 7 bases that match TRBD2. The CDR3 length is 14 residues. Germline CDR1 MDHEN, CDR2 SYDVKM. V gave up 4 bases and J gave up 2 bases; unmatched junction bases: 5. The CDR3 sequence is CASSSGTTPYEQYF. As DNA, the CDR3 is TGTGCCAGCAGTTCAGGGACTACCCCCTACGAGCAGTACTTC.

The gene calls are TRBV7-8 and TRBJ2-2; D is unclear. Germline V gives CDR1 SGHVS, CDR2 FQNEAQ. There are 14 residues in the CDR3. Trimming took off 0 bases at V and 5 bases at J, with 7 bases between the two ends. DNA for the CDR3: TGTGCCAGCAGCTTAGCGGGAAGAACCGGGGAGCTGTTTTTT. As protein: CASSLAGRTGELFF.

This clone occurred once. The chain uses TRBV15 and TRBJ2-6; D not certain. The germline CDR1 and CDR2 sequences are LNHNV and YYDKDF (reference sequence). The germline V and J ends were trimmed by 0 bases and 3 bases, with 6 bases remaining between them. The length of the CDR3 is 15 residues. This CDR3 is CATSRDRSGANVLTF. The CDR3, as DNA: TGTGCCACCAGCAGAGATCGAAGTGGGGCCAACGTCCTGACTTTC. Together with reference TRBV15 and TRBJ2-6, the CDR3 gives the full variable domain: DAMVIQNPRYQVTQFGKPVTLSCSQTLNHNVMYWYQQKSSQAPKLLFHYYDKDFNNEADTPDNFQSRRPNTSFCFLDIRSPGLGDTAMYLCATSRDRSGANVLTFGAGSRLTVL.

The chain is built from TRBV7-3 and TRBJ1-1, with D possibly matching TRBD1 (5 bases). With 4 bases removed from V and 5 bases from J, the gap between germline ends came to 11 bases. The CDR3 totals 13 residues. Germline CDR1 SGHTA, CDR2 FQGTGA. DNA for the CDR3: TGTGCCAGCAGCTACGAAGAGGGGACTGAAGCTTTCTTT. It specifies CASSYEEGTEAFF. Combining the CDR3 with reference TRBV7-3 and TRBJ1-1 gives the whole variable domain GAGVSQTPSNKVTEKGKYVELRCDPISGHTALYWYRQSLGQGPEFLIYFQGTGAADDSGLPNDRFFAVRPEGSVSTLKIQRTERGDSAVYLCASSYEEGTEAFFGQGTRLTVV.

This clone was detected once. This chain joins TRBV4-1 and TRBJ2-1, with D tentatively TRBD2 (5 bases). Germline lookup yields CDR1 MGHRA and CDR2 YSYEKL. The CDR3 totals 14 residues. Trimming took off 0 bases at V and 8 bases at J, with 11 bases between the two ends. CDR3 DNA sequence: TGCGCCAGCAGCCAAGACCAGGTGCGGGATGAGCAGTTCTTC. It codes for CASSQDQVRDEQFF.

This chain connects TRBV4-1 to TRBJ2-5; 7 bases agree with TRBD1. From germline, CDR1 is MGHRA and CDR2 YSYEKL. Trimming took 4 bases from V and 0 from J; bases not matched to a gene: 2. This CDR3 spans 14 amino acids. The CDR3 is CASSRQGDQETQYF. The CDR3 nucleotides read TGCGCCAGCAGCCGACAGGGAGACCAAGAGACCCAGTACTTC.

J is TRBJ1-6 and V is TRBV27; TRBD1 agrees at 7 bases. This CDR3 region has 14 residues. V was clipped by 6 bases and J by 10 bases; unmatched bases: 9. In germline, CDR1 is MNHEY, CDR2 SMNVEV (reference sequence). DNA of the CDR3: TGTGCCAGCAGGACAGGGATCCCTGGGTCACCCCTCCACTTT. Its protein is CASRTGIPGSPLHF.

The V call is TRBV10-1, the J call TRBJ2-1; TRBD2 matches at 9 bases. V shed 2 bases, J shed 7 bases, and the junction held 3 bases outside the gene matches. Looked up from germline, CDR1 is WNHNN and CDR2 is SYGVQD (reference sequence). The CDR3 has 14 amino acids. The CDR3 DNA reads TGCGCCAGCAGTGAGCCGGGACTAGCAAATGAGCAGTTCTTC. The encoded protein is CASSEPGLANEQFF.

The chain carries TRBV7-2 and TRBJ1-2; the D is unclear. CDR1 and CDR2 from the germline V gene are SGHTA and FQGNSA. There are 14 residues in the CDR3. The V and J ends lost 3 bases and 1 base respectively, with 9 bases between them. CDR3 nucleotides: TGTGCCAGCAGCTTCGACGGGATTAACTATGGCTACACCTTC. It translates to CASSFDGINYGYTF.

This chain joins TRBV7-2 and TRBJ2-4; 10 nucleotides agree with TRBD2. V shed 7 bases, J shed 12 bases, and the junction held 18 bases outside the gene matches. The CDR3 has 16 residues. CDR1 is SGHTA and CDR2 is FQGNSA in the germline V gene. The DNA of the CDR3 is TGTGCCAGCACCTCTTGGACAGGAGCGGGAGGGGGGCGTCAGTACTTC. As protein: CASTSWTGAGGGRQYF.

The rearrangement uses TRBV15 and TRBJ2-1; 13 nucleotides align to TRBD2. From germline, CDR1 is LNHNV and CDR2 YYDKDF (reference sequence). Trimming at V came to 8 bases and at J to 10 bases, leaving 8 bases not matched to a gene. This CDR3 region has 14 residues. In DNA form, the CDR3 reads TGTGCCACCGCCCAACTAGCGGGAGGGCAAGAGCAGTTCTTC. It is translated as CATAQLAGGQEQFF.

Comments on this clone: Other DNA sequences in the same sample also yield this CDR3. This chain connects TRBV4-1 to TRBJ1-4; D unresolved. The CDR3 runs 13 residues. Between the trimmed V and J ends, which lost 1 base and 5 bases, there was a span of 5 bases. Per the germline V gene, CDR1 is MGHRA and CDR2 is YSYEKL. The CDR3 coding sequence is TGCGCCAGCAGCCAAGGGCCGAATGAAAAACTGTTTTTT. Translated: CASSQGPNEKLFF.